This TCR beta chain came from a study of T cell responses to AZD1222 COVID-19 vaccine. A note on this clone: Its specificity is not known.

This CDR3 region has 17 residues. V shed 9 bases, J shed 8 bases, and the junction held 17 bases outside the gene matches. CDR1 and CDR2 from the germline V gene are LNHDA and SQIVND (reference sequence). Using immunoSEQ multiplex PCR, the repertoire was profiled, and TCRdb retains in-frame clones only, with some absent. The data show around 140,000 clones, approximately 92% seen once. Notes on the study in general: In the spike-specific TCR repertoire, nearly half reportedly target unmutated variant regions. CD4 TCRs covered the whole spike, strongest at regions 160-218 and 743-854.

This receptor was taken from an adult who received the AZD1222 COVID-19 vaccine. V usage is TRBV19 and J usage is TRBJ1-6, with 9 bases identical to TRBD1. Sequenced material: peripheral blood, taken 28 days after the second AZD1222 dose. In DNA, the CDR3 is TGTGCCAGCAGCCGGGACAGGGATGGGCTGGGGGATTCACCCCTCCACTTT. Translated, it gives CASSRDRDGLGDSPLHF.